Presented here are 29 T cell receptor beta chains from one specimen sequenced in a study of Ad26.COV2.S vaccination and SARS-CoV-2 variants (dated by TCRdb to 2020 to 2022). Libraries were constructed by the immunoSEQ multiplex PCR assay. TCRdb obtained this table from immuneACCESS and retained in-frame rearrangements with V and J assigned. These tables miss some clones; where compared with another copy, unresolved V genes account for less than half of the shortfall, and the remainder is unexplained. For this sample there are roughly 500,000 clones; 70% to 90% appear just once. 9.5% to 15% of the sample belongs to the ten largest clones. The meaning of the sample's treatment or condition label: approximately 18 received Ad26.COV2.S at low or high dose, single or two shots; five or six received placebo; per-sample allocation not given. For vaccine and placebo recipients, the sequenced repertoires came from samples collected on day 63 after the first injection.

The sample was peripheral blood, taken in a trial of Ad26.COV2.S vaccine versus placebo. The receptors here all came from a person aged 18-65 years who received the Ad26.COV2.S COVID-19 vaccine or a placebo.

This chain uses TRBV30 with TRBJ1-2; the match to TRBD1 covers 9 bases. The CDR3 contains 14 residues. The germline gives CDR1 GTSNPN, CDR2 SVGIG (reference sequence). V lost 4 bases and J lost 5; bases outside the gene matches: 8. The CDR3 loop is CAWKRQGDDYGYTF. The CDR3 region has the DNA TGTGCCTGGAAAAGACAGGGGGACGATTATGGCTACACCTTC. Looking up the rest from reference TRBV30 and TRBJ1-2 gives the full variable domain: SQTIHQWPATLVQPVGSPLSLECTVEGTSNPNLYWYRQAAGRGLQLLFYSVGIGQISSEVPQNLSASRPQDRQFILSSKKLLLSDSGFYLCAWKRQGDDYGYTFGSGTRLTVV.

CDR3: CAWSESTGFGGEQYF. The DNA for the CDR3 is TGTGCCTGGAGCGAATCAACAGGGTTCGGAGGCGAGCAGTACTTC. J is TRBJ2-7 and V is TRBV30, with D tentatively TRBD1 (6 bases). The CDR3 extends over 15 amino acids. V was trimmed by 3 bases and J by 6 bases, leaving 21 bases between them. Germline CDR1 and CDR2: GTSNPN and SVGIG (reference sequence).

This chain joins TRBV11-2 and TRBJ2-1, with TRBD2 matching 8 bases. Germline trimming cut 5 bases from V and 10 bases from J; bases unmatched to any gene: 16. The CDR3 consists of 16 residues. The germline V gene encodes CDR1 SGHAT and CDR2 FQNNGV. The CDR3 loop is CASSPPSAGASIEQFF. In DNA form, the CDR3 reads TGTGCCAGCAGCCCCCCCTCAGCGGGAGCGTCGATCGAGCAGTTCTTC. Based on the CDR3 plus reference TRBV11-2 and TRBJ2-1, the full variable domain is EAGVAQSPRYKIIEKRQSVAFWCNPISGHATLYWYQQILGQGPKLLIQFQNNGVVDDSQLPKDRFSAERLKGVDSTLKIQPAKLEDSAVYLCASSPPSAGASIEQFFGPGTRLTVL.

The V call is TRBV30, the J call TRBJ1-2, with 10 positions matching TRBD1. Germline CDR1 reads GTSNPN; CDR2 reads SVGIG (reference sequence). The V and J ends lost 3 bases and 2 bases, in that order; junction bases with no gene match: 9. The CDR3 sequence is 16 residues long. The CDR3 is CAWRRMDRGKNYGYTF. DNA for the CDR3: TGTGCCTGGAGGAGGATGGACAGGGGGAAGAACTATGGCTACACCTTC.

The rearrangement joins TRBV3-1 (or the pseudogene TRBV3-2) to TRBJ1-2; possibly TRBD1 for D (6 bases). The CDR3 runs to 13 residues. Germline V gene lookup returns CDR1 LGHDT and CDR2 YNNKEL (reference sequence). V dropped 1 base and J dropped 8 bases, with 11 bases sitting between them. The chain's CDR3 is CASSQGPGDGYTF. CDR3 sequence (DNA): TGTGCCAGCAGCCAAGGACCAGGGGACGGCTACACCTTC.

The chain recombines TRBV30 with TRBJ1-2; possible D gene TRBD1, 6 bases. Germline V gene sequence: CDR1 GTSNPN, CDR2 SVGIG (reference sequence). The CDR3 extends over 16 amino acids. Trimming left V 0 bases short and J 4 bases short, with 18 bases between. The CDR3 DNA sequence: TGTGCCTGGAGTGTACGAGTAGGGGCGGGGGCCTATGGCTACACCTTC. Translated: CAWSVRVGAGAYGYTF.

J is TRBJ2-7 and V is TRBV27; unclear D gene. This CDR3 has 15 residues. V shed 4 bases and J shed 4 bases, with 17 bases lying between them. Germline V gene sequence: CDR1 MNHEY, CDR2 SMNVEV (reference sequence). CDR3 in amino acids: CASSSPGRITYEQYF. CDR3 in DNA: TGTGCCAGCAGTTCTCCCGGTAGAATAACATACGAGCAGTACTTC.

The gene calls are TRBV15 and TRBJ2-5; 11 bases agree with TRBD2. The CDR3 sequence is 16 residues long. V lost 5 bases to trimming and J lost 2 bases; unmatched junction nucleotides: 7. The V gene's germline CDR1 is LNHNV and CDR2 YYDKDF (reference sequence). Here the CDR3 reads CATSPGGLAVQETQYF. The CDR3 DNA follows: TGTGCCACCAGCCCGGGGGGACTAGCGGTACAAGAGACCCAGTACTTC.

The chain recombines TRBV4-1 with TRBJ1-2, with D possibly matching TRBD1 (5 bases). The V end was cut by 3 bases, the J end by 3 bases, with 17 bases between. From germline, CDR1 is MGHRA and CDR2 YSYEKL. CDR3 size: 16 residues. CDR3: CASSQGGVPSYYGYTF. The CDR3 DNA follows: TGCGCCAGCAGCCAGGGGGGGGTCCCGAGCTACTATGGCTACACCTTC.

The chain joins TRBV4-2 to TRBJ2-1; tentatively, D is TRBD1 (6 bases). Germline V gives CDR1 LGHNA, CDR2 YNFKEQ. Trimming removed 4 bases from V and 10 bases from J, with 14 bases in between. The CDR3 contains 13 residues. The CDR3 spells CASSPQGLGEQFF. The CDR3 nucleotides are TGTGCCAGCAGCCCTCAGGGGCTTGGGGAGCAGTTCTTC.

This clone was recorded a few times. The gene calls are TRBV28 and TRBJ1-5, with D perhaps matching TRBD1 (6 bases). The CDR3 contains 16 residues. V was trimmed by 5 bases and J by 3 bases, leaving 17 bases between them. CDR1 is MDHEN, CDR2 SYDVKM, per germline. The CDR3 nucleotides read TGTGCCAGCAGTCGACCCTTAGGACAGTCCAATCAGCCCCAGCATTTT. Protein product: CASSRPLGQSNQPQHF. The full variable domain, completed using reference TRBV28 and TRBJ1-5, is DVKVTQSSRYLVKRTGEKVFLECVQDMDHENMFWYRQDPGLGLRLIYFSYDVKMKEKGDIPEGYSVSREKKERFSLILESASTNQTSMYLCASSRPLGQSNQPQHFGDGTRLSIL.

The gene calls are TRBV7-2 and TRBJ2-7; D may match TRBD1 or TRBD2 (6 bases each). CDR3 length: 13 residues. Germline values: CDR1 SGHTA, CDR2 FQGNSA. V was clipped by 3 bases and J by 6 bases, with 12 bases between them. CDR3 in amino acids: CASSLGGGLEQYF. CDR3 sequence (DNA): TGTGCCAGCAGCTTGGGGGGCGGCCTCGAGCAGTACTTC.

This rearrangement joins TRBV9 to TRBJ1-3; 8 nucleotides line up with TRBD1. Germline trimming cut 3 bases from V and 3 bases from J; bases unmatched to any gene: 11. CDR3 length: 17 residues. Germline V CDR1 and CDR2: SGDLS, YYNGEE. The CDR3 DNA follows: TGTGCCAGCAGCGAATCGACAGGGGTTCGAATTGGAAACACCATATATTTT. This codes for CASSESTGVRIGNTIYF.

This clone was detected only once. This chain joins TRBV28 and TRBJ1-1; possible D gene TRBD1, 6 bases. Germline V gene data show CDR1 as MDHEN and CDR2 as SYDVKM. With 5 bases removed from V and 6 bases from J, the gap between germline ends came to 13 bases. This CDR3 has 13 residues. The CDR3 DNA reads as TGTGCCAGCAGTAAACAGGGTCCATCTGAAGCTTTCTTT. It yields the protein CASSKQGPSEAFF.

This clone was observed a single time. The chain employs TRBV28 and TRBJ1-4; no clear D gene. CDR1 is MDHEN and CDR2 is SYDVKM in the germline V gene. The CDR3 has 14 amino acids. Trimming took off 1 base at V and 8 bases at J, with 11 bases between the two ends. Written as DNA, the CDR3 is TGTGCCAGCAGTTTATTACGGATAGGGGAAAAACTGTTTTTT. It specifies CASSLLRIGEKLFF.

This chain connects TRBV28 to TRBJ1-6; D gene ambiguous. Germline CDR1 is MDHEN and CDR2 is SYDVKM. This CDR3 is built from 16 residues. The V end was cut by 5 bases, the J end by 0 bases, with 11 bases between. CDR3 bases: TGTGCCAGCAGTCCACACGAGAGCTCCTATAATTCACCCCTCCACTTT. Translation: CASSPHESSYNSPLHF.

The V and J genes are TRBV3-1 (or the pseudogene TRBV3-2) and TRBJ1-2; maybe TRBD1 (6 bases). V shed 0 bases and J shed 8 bases, with 16 bases lying between them. The V gene's germline CDR1 is LGHDT and CDR2 YNNKEL (reference sequence). The CDR3 is 15 amino acids. This CDR3 is CASSQERGASWGYTF. The CDR3 DNA is TGTGCCAGCAGCCAAGAGAGGGGGGCCTCATGGGGCTACACCTTC.

This chain joins TRBV5-4 and TRBJ1-2; TRBD1 might be the D (5 bases). This CDR3 comprises 13 residues. Germline CDR1 reads SGHNT; CDR2 reads YYREEE (reference sequence). Trimming left V 3 bases short and J 2 bases short, with 8 bases between. The CDR3 is CASSSGLNYGYTF. DNA for the CDR3: TGTGCCAGCAGCTCGGGACTAAACTATGGCTACACCTTC.

The table lists this clone with many counts. The V gene is TRBV3-1 (or the pseudogene TRBV3-2), the J gene TRBJ1-4; the D is unclear. Between the trimmed V and J ends, which lost 4 bases and 5 bases, there was a span of 8 bases. Germline assignment: CDR1 LGHDT and CDR2 YNNKEL (reference sequence). The CDR3 contains 13 residues. The CDR3 protein is CASSPAWNEKLFF. The CDR3 DNA follows: TGTGCCAGCAGCCCCGCCTGGAATGAAAAACTGTTTTTT.

The chain employs TRBV7-9 and TRBJ1-2, with a possible D match to TRBD1 (5 bases). The germline V gene encodes CDR1 SEHNR and CDR2 FQNEAQ (reference sequence). Trimming stripped 1 base from V and 5 bases from J, with 8 bases between. This CDR3 has 13 amino acids. This CDR3 is CASSLGQQYGYTF. The CDR3 DNA sequence: TGTGCCAGCAGCTTAGGACAGCAATATGGCTACACCTTC.

This chain links TRBV28 with TRBJ2-5, with a weak D call TRBD2 (5 bases). Trimming removed 5 bases at V and 5 bases at J, with 12 bases between. The CDR3 is 13 amino acids. Germline V gene data show CDR1 as MDHEN and CDR2 as SYDVKM. The CDR3, as DNA: TGTGCCAGCAGTCCTCGGGGATACGAGACCCAGTACTTC. Translation: CASSPRGYETQYF. The whole variable domain, remainder taken from reference TRBV28 and TRBJ2-5, is DVKVTQSSRYLVKRTGEKVFLECVQDMDHENMFWYRQDPGLGLRLIYFSYDVKMKEKGDIPEGYSVSREKKERFSLILESASTNQTSMYLCASSPRGYETQYFGPGTRLLVL.

The chain links TRBV27 to TRBJ2-7; TRBD2 agrees at 8 bases. The length of the CDR3 is 16 residues. V lost 4 bases, J lost 10 bases, and 18 bases stayed unmatched. Germline V gene sequence: CDR1 MNHEY, CDR2 SMNVEV (reference sequence). The CDR3 here is CASSSPARAGDTLQYF. The CDR3 coding sequence is TGTGCCAGCAGTTCACCCGCCAGAGCGGGAGATACCCTTCAGTACTTC.

The chain recombines TRBV30 with TRBJ2-5; the match to TRBD2 covers 8 bases. The J segment lost 7 bases and the V segment lost 1 base, leaving 8 bases of the junction unmatched. The CDR3 has 14 residues. Germline CDR1 GTSNPN, CDR2 SVGIG (reference sequence). The CDR3 DNA reads TGTGCCTGGAGTGCTCCGGGACTAGGGGGGACCCAGTACTTC. Its translation: CAWSAPGLGGTQYF.

In DNA form, the CDR3 reads TGTGCCAGCAGCCCTGCCGGGGGCTACACTGAAGCTTTCTTT. Translating it yields CASSPAGGYTEAFF. J is TRBJ1-1 and V is TRBV13; weak D call: TRBD1 (6 bases). The CDR3 length is 14 residues. Trimming removed 5 bases at V and 3 bases at J, with 13 bases between. Germline V gene sequence: CDR1 PRHDT, CDR2 FYEKMQ (reference sequence).

The J gene is TRBJ2-5, the V gene TRBV9, with TRBD2 as a possible D gene (6 bases). Trimming shortened V by 1 base and J by 4 bases, and 14 bases separated the two germline ends. The CDR3 covers 15 residues. Germline V gene sequence: CDR1 SGDLS, CDR2 YYNGEE. CDR3: CASSVRPGERETQYF. CDR3 sequence (DNA): TGTGCCAGCAGCGTACGTCCGGGGGAACGAGAGACCCAGTACTTC. Full variable domain (outside the CDR3, taken from reference TRBV9 and TRBJ2-5): DSGVTQTPKHLITATGQRVTLRCSPRSGDLSVYWYQQSLDQGLQFLIQYYNGEERAKGNILERFSAQQFPDLHSELNLSSLELGDSALYFCASSVRPGERETQYFGPGTRLLVL.

This chain uses TRBV2 with TRBJ1-5, with 9 nucleotides matching TRBD1. Unmatched junction bases numbered 21, after V lost 6 bases and J lost 6 bases. Per the germline V gene, CDR1 is SNHLY and CDR2 is FYNNEI. The CDR3 runs to 19 residues. The CDR3 is CASSQSNPGQGGGSQPQHF. CDR3 DNA sequence: TGTGCCAGCAGCCAATCGAACCCGGGACAGGGAGGGGGGAGTCAGCCCCAGCATTTT.

The rearrangement links TRBV29-1 to TRBJ1-1; D is uncertain. Trimming stripped 7 bases from V and 0 bases from J, with 12 bases between. Germline CDR1 SQVTM, CDR2 ANQGSEA. The CDR3 is made up of 13 amino acids. The CDR3 DNA sequence: TGCAGCGCCGCAACAGACATGAACACTGAAGCTTTCTTT. Amino acids: CSAATDMNTEAFF.

The chain carries TRBV25-1 and TRBJ2-3; maybe TRBD1 (5 bases). Trimming took 0 bases from V and 1 from J, leaving 8 bases between them. Germline CDR1 and CDR2: MGHDK and SYGVNS. CDR3 length: 15 amino acids. As DNA, the CDR3 is TGTGCCAGCAGTGAATACGGACAAGGCACAGATACGCAGTATTTT. As protein: CASSEYGQGTDTQYF. Full variable domain (outside the CDR3, taken from reference TRBV25-1 and TRBJ2-3): EADIYQTPRYLVIGTGKKITLECSQTMGHDKMYWYQQDPGMELHLIHYSYGVNSTEKGDLSSESTVSRIRTEHFPLTLESARPSHTSQYLCASSEYGQGTDTQYFGPGTRLTVL.

This sequence joins TRBV7-3 and TRBJ2-3, with TRBD2 matching over 9 bases. The CDR3 loop spans 14 amino acids. J was trimmed by 6 bases and V by 3 bases; bases with no gene match: 4. CDR1 SGHTA and CDR2 FQGTGA come from the germline V gene. The CDR3 coding sequence is TGTGCCAGCAGCTTTCAAAGCGGGAGGGATACGCAGTATTTT. Its translation is CASSFQSGRDTQYF.